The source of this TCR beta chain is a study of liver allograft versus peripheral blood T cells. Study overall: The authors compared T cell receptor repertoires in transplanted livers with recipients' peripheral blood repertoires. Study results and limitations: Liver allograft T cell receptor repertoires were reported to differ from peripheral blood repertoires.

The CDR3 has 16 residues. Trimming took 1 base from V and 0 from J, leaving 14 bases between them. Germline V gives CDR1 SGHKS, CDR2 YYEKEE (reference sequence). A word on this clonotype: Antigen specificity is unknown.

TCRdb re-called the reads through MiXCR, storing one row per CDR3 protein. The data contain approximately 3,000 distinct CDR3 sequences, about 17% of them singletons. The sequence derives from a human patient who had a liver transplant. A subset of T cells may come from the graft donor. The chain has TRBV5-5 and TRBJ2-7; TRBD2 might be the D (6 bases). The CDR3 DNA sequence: TGTGCCAGCAGCTTGAATGGAGGGGCCCTCTCCTACGAGCAGTACTTC. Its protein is CASSLNGGALSYEQYF.